The source of this T cell receptor beta chain is a study of blood T cell repertoires in COVID-19. Study context: PBMCs, B-cell-depleted T cells, or T cells were the source of the cDNA or gDNA that made up the material.

The repertoire was sequenced with immunoSEQ multiplex PCR; TCRdb's copy has only in-frame clones and lacks some. The table has roughly 80,000 clones, less than 90% seen once. V dropped 4 bases and J dropped 8 bases, with 17 bases sitting between them. Germline assignment: CDR1 ENHRY and CDR2 SYGVKD. This CDR3 has 15 residues. The specimen sequenced was peripheral blood. The chain links TRBV10-3 to TRBJ1-4; D is possibly TRBD1 (5 bases). The receptor comes from a man aged 80 or over in a cohort sampled during active COVID-19. CDR3 loop: CAISAREGLWEKLFF. In DNA, the CDR3 is TGTGCCATCAGTGCCCGTGAGGGACTTTGGGAAAAACTGTTTTTT.